Each of the 22 T cell receptor beta chains below was sequenced from the same sample in a study of cytomegalovirus exposure and HLA in healthy donors. Amplification used 60 Vbeta primers and 13 Jbeta primers. The table came from immunoSEQ multiplex PCR; TCRdb's copy has only in-frame clones and leaves some out. The table has approximately 120,000 clones, about 10% seen once. The sequencing input was PBMCs. These receptors came from a woman under 30 in good health and CMV-seropositive.

This clone has a handful of counts. The chain recombines TRBV25-1 with TRBJ2-3; no reliable D call. The germline V gene encodes CDR1 MGHDK and CDR2 SYGVNS. V lost 3 bases and J 3 bases, leaving 13 bases between the germline ends. This CDR3 spans 15 amino acids. CDR3 DNA: TGTGCCAGCAGTGACCACTATATTTCGACAGATACGCAGTATTTT. This encodes CASSDHYISTDTQYF.

The chain recombines TRBV19 with TRBJ1-2, with D possibly TRBD1 on 6 matching bases. This CDR3 region has 13 residues. Trimming left V 5 bases short and J 1 base short, with 8 bases between. Germline assignment: CDR1 LNHDA and CDR2 SQIVND (reference sequence). The CDR3 region is CASSWGHNYGYTF. In DNA form, the CDR3 reads TGTGCCAGTAGTTGGGGGCATAACTATGGCTACACCTTC. Variable domain in full (rest from reference TRBV19 and TRBJ1-2): DGGITQSPKYLFRKEGQNVTLSCEQNLNHDAMYWYRQDPGQGLRLIYYSQIVNDFQKGDIAEGYSVSREKKESFPLTVTSAQKNPTAFYLCASSWGHNYGYTFGSGTRLTVV.

This sequence joins TRBV6-5 and TRBJ2-1; TRBD1 agrees at 10 bases. J gave up 14 bases and V 2 bases, and 6 bases lay outside the gene matches. This CDR3 region has 13 residues. Germline assignment: CDR1 MNHEY and CDR2 SVGAGI. CDR3 DNA sequence: TGTGCCAGCAGTTACCTGGACAGGGGGATCGAGTTCTTC. As protein: CASSYLDRGIEFF.

The chain links TRBV28 to TRBJ2-7, with a tentative D call TRBD2 (6 bases). From germline, CDR1 is MDHEN and CDR2 SYDVKM. Trimming took 4 bases from V and 0 from J, leaving 10 bases between them. This CDR3 has 14 residues. The CDR3 DNA reads TGTGCCAGCAGTTGGGGCGGGACCTCCTACGAGCAGTACTTC. Protein product: CASSWGGTSYEQYF.

A remark on this clone: An end of the junction does not agree with germline; a read error may underlie this. The same CDR3 also results from other DNA sequences found in this sample. J is TRBJ1-1 and V is TRBV29-1; D perhaps matches TRBD1 (6 bases). CDR3 length: 14 amino acids. Germline loops: CDR1 SQVTM, CDR2 ANQGSEA. In DNA, the CDR3 is TGCAGCGTCCGCTGGGGGCAGGCCAACACCGAAGCTTTCTTT. The encoded protein is CSVRWGQANTEAFF.

The chain is built from TRBV25-1 and TRBJ1-1; D remains unclear. V shed 7 bases and J shed 1 base, with 4 bases lying between them. The CDR3 runs 11 residues. From germline, CDR1 is MGHDK and CDR2 SYGVNS. The CDR3 is CASNRNTEAFF. In nucleotides, the CDR3 is TGTGCCAGCAACAGGAACACTGAAGCTTTCTTT.

V and J are TRBV15 and TRBJ1-6, with TRBD1 matching 7 bases. There are 16 residues in the CDR3. Per the germline V gene, CDR1 is LNHNV and CDR2 is YYDKDF (reference sequence). V was pared by 5 bases and J by 9 bases, with 13 bases of the junction left unmatched. This chain's CDR3 is CATSSVVGQRGSPLHF. CDR3 nucleotide sequence: TGTGCCACCAGCTCAGTGGTGGGACAGAGGGGTTCACCCCTCCACTTT.

This chain connects TRBV5-1 to TRBJ2-7; 7 positions agree with TRBD2. This CDR3 is 18 amino acids long. Germline V gene sequence: CDR1 SGHRS, CDR2 YFSETQ. The junction had 19 bases not matched to a gene; V was cut back by 7 bases and J by 0 bases. CDR3 coding DNA: TGCGCCAGCCAGCGCTATGGGGGTAGCGGGCGGCGCTCCTACGAGCAGTACTTC. This translates into CASQRYGGSGRRSYEQYF.

The chain combines TRBV19 with TRBJ1-1, with 7 bases that match TRBD1. This CDR3 is 15 amino acids long. The trim removed 3 bases at V and 4 bases at J, leaving 8 bases unmatched. CDR1 is LNHDA, CDR2 SQIVND, per germline (reference sequence). The CDR3 loop reads CASSMNRGPVTEAFF. For the CDR3, the DNA is TGTGCCAGTAGTATGAACAGGGGTCCAGTCACTGAAGCTTTCTTT.

The rearrangement uses TRBV7-9 and TRBJ2-1; TRBD2 matches 10 bases. This CDR3 has 15 residues. Germline V lookup: CDR1 SEHNR, CDR2 FQNEAQ (reference sequence). With V trimmed by 5 bases and J by 5 bases, 6 bases remained unmatched. As DNA, the CDR3 is TGTGCCAGCAGCACCCGGACTAGCGGTAACAATGAGCAGTTCTTC. This codes for CASSTRTSGNNEQFF.

J is TRBJ1-3 and V is TRBV19; D might be TRBD1 (5 bases). Germline CDR1 LNHDA, CDR2 SQIVND (reference sequence). The CDR3 has 16 amino acids. V lost 4 bases, J lost 0 bases, and 13 bases lay in between. Here the CDR3 reads CASSTAPTGSGNTIYF. The CDR3 coding sequence is TGTGCCAGTAGTACCGCGCCTACAGGCTCTGGAAACACCATATATTTT.

This clone was recorded a few times. The rearrangement links TRBV19 to TRBJ2-7, with a possible D match to TRBD2 (6 bases). This CDR3 region has 15 residues. Trimming took off 4 bases at V and 4 bases at J, with 17 bases between the two ends. Germline CDR1 is LNHDA and CDR2 is SQIVND (reference sequence). CDR3 DNA sequence: TGTGCCAGTAGTAAAGAGGAGGGTAAGTGGTACGAGCAGTACTTC. This translates into CASSKEEGKWYEQYF.

There are a few counts of this clone. The chain recombines TRBV30 with TRBJ1-2; D remains ambiguous. This CDR3 region has 12 residues. Germline V gene data show CDR1 as GTSNPN and CDR2 as SVGIG (reference sequence). V lost 1 base and J 8 bases, leaving 11 bases between the germline ends. CDR3 nucleotides: TGTGCCTGGAGTGGGAGGGTGGAAGGCTACACCTTC. Amino acid sequence: CAWSGRVEGYTF.

The chain joins TRBV10-3 to TRBJ2-7; tentative D call: TRBD2 (5 bases). The CDR3 runs 15 residues. The V and J ends lost 8 bases and 0 bases respectively, with 17 bases between them. Germline V lookup: CDR1 ENHRY, CDR2 SYGVKD. CDR3 nucleotide sequence: TGTGCCATCGGTAGCGAAGGCCAAAGCTCCTACGAGCAGTACTTC. Translating it yields CAIGSEGQSSYEQYF.

This clone turned up a few times. The chain employs TRBV15 and TRBJ1-1; 7 bases are a match to TRBD1. The CDR3 extends over 15 amino acids. V shed 3 bases and J 5 bases; nucleotides not matched to a gene: 9. Per the germline V gene, CDR1 is LNHNV and CDR2 is YYDKDF (reference sequence). The CDR3 protein is CATSRSQGWETEAFF. Written as DNA, the CDR3 is TGTGCCACCAGCAGGTCACAGGGGTGGGAGACTGAAGCTTTCTTT.

The chain carries TRBV9 and TRBJ1-2, with 9 nucleotides matching TRBD1. Per the germline V gene, CDR1 is SGDLS and CDR2 is YYNGEE. V shed 4 bases and J 4 bases; nucleotides not matched to a gene: 8. The CDR3 totals 15 residues. DNA for the CDR3: TGTGCCAGCAGCCTTACACAGGGGGCAAGCTATGGCTACACCTTC. As protein: CASSLTQGASYGYTF.

This clone has just a few counts. This chain connects TRBV5-1 to TRBJ2-3, with TRBD2 matching 12 bases. The trim removed 6 bases at V and 6 bases at J, leaving 8 bases unmatched. The CDR3 length is 15 residues. Germline V lookup: CDR1 SGHRS, CDR2 YFSETQ. The CDR3 DNA reads as TGCGCCAGCATGCGGACTAGCGGGAACTCGGATACGCAGTATTTT. Translated, it gives CASMRTSGNSDTQYF.

This clone was observed a handful of times. Different DNA sequences within this sample yield the same CDR3. The chain is built from TRBV5-1 and TRBJ1-1; no clear D gene. The V gene lost 1 base and the J gene lost 5 bases, with 6 bases spanning the gap. Germline V gives CDR1 SGHRS, CDR2 YFSETQ. The CDR3 is 12 amino acids. The CDR3 sequence is CASSLTDTEAFF. The DNA of the CDR3 is TGCGCCAGCAGCTTGACAGATACTGAAGCTTTCTTT.

Only a few counts were recorded for this clone. The chain uses TRBV11-2 and TRBJ2-2; 7 nucleotides line up with TRBD2. This CDR3 is built from 16 residues. The germline gives CDR1 SGHAT, CDR2 FQNNGV. After removal of 5 bases from V and 2 bases from J, the junction contained 8 bases not matched to a gene. The CDR3 sequence is CASSRPGGSNTGELFF. The CDR3 bases are TGTGCCAGCAGCCGCCCGGGCGGGAGTAACACCGGGGAGCTGTTTTTT.

This rearrangement joins TRBV5-1 to TRBJ2-3, with D perhaps TRBD1 (6 bases). Trimming cost V 7 bases and J 2 bases, with 17 bases left between them. The germline gives CDR1 SGHRS, CDR2 YFSETQ. The CDR3 has 15 residues. The CDR3 region is CASAGTTSHTDTQYF. Written as DNA, the CDR3 is TGCGCCAGCGCCGGGACAACTTCCCACACAGATACGCAGTATTTT.

In its sample, this clone was seen a few times. The CDR3 DNA is TGTGCCAGCCCGAAGGACAGGGGGACAGATACGCAGTATTTT. Amino acids: CASPKDRGTDTQYF. V usage is TRBV28 and J usage is TRBJ2-3; 10 nucleotides agree with TRBD1. Germline CDR1 is MDHEN and CDR2 is SYDVKM. V dropped 8 bases and J dropped 3; count of bases not matched to a gene: 5. The CDR3 has 14 amino acids.

This clone was detected only a few times. The CDR3 region is CASSLTGGEAFF. CDR3 in DNA: TGTGCCAGCAGTCTAACAGGGGGCGAAGCTTTCTTT. V usage is TRBV28 and J usage is TRBJ1-1; 9 positions match TRBD1. V shed 5 bases, J shed 8 bases, and the junction held 3 bases outside the gene matches. In germline, CDR1 is MDHEN, CDR2 SYDVKM. The CDR3 totals 12 residues.